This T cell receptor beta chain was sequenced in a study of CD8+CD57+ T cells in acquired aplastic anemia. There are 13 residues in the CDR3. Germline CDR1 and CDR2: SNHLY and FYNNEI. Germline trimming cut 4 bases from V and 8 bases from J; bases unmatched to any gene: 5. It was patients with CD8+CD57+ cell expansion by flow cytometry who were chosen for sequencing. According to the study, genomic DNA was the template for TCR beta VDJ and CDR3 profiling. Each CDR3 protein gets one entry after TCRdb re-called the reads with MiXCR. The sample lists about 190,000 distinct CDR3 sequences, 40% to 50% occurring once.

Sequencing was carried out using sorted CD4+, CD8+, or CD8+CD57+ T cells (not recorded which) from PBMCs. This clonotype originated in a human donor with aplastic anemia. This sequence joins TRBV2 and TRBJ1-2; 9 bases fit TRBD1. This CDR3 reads CASSARTGDGYTF. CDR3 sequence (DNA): TGTGCCAGCAGTGCTAGGACAGGGGACGGCTACACCTTC.